This T cell receptor (beta chain) appears in the sequencing data of a study of cytomegalovirus exposure and HLA in healthy donors. The PCR had 60 Vbeta and 13 Jbeta primers. Clones were read by immunoSEQ multiplex PCR, and TCRdb kept only the in-frame ones, dropping some. The data hold about 130,000 clones, with approximately 17% observed a single time. Per the germline V gene, CDR1 is MNHEY and CDR2 is SVGAGI. Trimming stripped 4 bases from V and 0 bases from J, with 7 bases between. This CDR3 contains 14 residues. This clone has only a few counts. Sequencing was done on a sample of PBMCs. This sequence joins TRBV6-5 and TRBJ2-1, with D tentatively TRBD1 (5 bases). The clonotype comes from a female donor in good health and CMV-seropositive. The CDR3: CASSSTVSYNEQFF. The CDR3 nucleotides read TGTGCCAGCAGTTCGACAGTCTCCTACAATGAGCAGTTCTTC.